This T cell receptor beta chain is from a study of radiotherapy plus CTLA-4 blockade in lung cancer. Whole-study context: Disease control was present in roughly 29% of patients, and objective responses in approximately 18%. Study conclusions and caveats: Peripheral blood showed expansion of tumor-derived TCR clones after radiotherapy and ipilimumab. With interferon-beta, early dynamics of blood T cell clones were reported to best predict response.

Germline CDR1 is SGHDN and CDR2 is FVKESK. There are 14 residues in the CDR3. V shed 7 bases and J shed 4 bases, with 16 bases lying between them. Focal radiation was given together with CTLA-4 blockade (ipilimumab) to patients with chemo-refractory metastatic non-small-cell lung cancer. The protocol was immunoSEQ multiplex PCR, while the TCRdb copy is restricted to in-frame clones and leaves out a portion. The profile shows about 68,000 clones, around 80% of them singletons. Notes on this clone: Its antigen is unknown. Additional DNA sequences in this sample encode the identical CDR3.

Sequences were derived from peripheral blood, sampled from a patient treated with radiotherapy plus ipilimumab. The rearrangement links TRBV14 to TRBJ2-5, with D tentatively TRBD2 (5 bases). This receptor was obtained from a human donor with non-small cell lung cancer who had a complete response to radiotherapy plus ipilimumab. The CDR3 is CASNPGTWGETQYF. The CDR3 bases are TGTGCCAGCAATCCGGGAACCTGGGGAGAGACCCAGTACTTC.